One and the same sample provided the 18 T cell receptor beta chains below, sequenced in a study of early stage breast cancer tumors. The repertoire was sequenced with immunoSEQ multiplex PCR; TCRdb's copy has only in-frame clones and lacks some. The sample yields 23,000 or so clones, roughly two thirds seen once. The sample taken for sequencing was breast tumor tissue. Receptors originate from a person between 60 and 69 years old with breast cancer.

The gene calls are TRBV14 and TRBJ2-7; 10 nucleotides agree with TRBD1. The V gene's germline CDR1 is SGHDN and CDR2 FVKESK. The V gene end was trimmed by 4 bases and the J gene end by 4 bases; junction bases not matched to a gene: 1. The CDR3 runs to 13 residues. CDR3 loop: CASSPGQGYEQYF. DNA for the CDR3: TGTGCCAGCAGCCCGGGACAGGGGTACGAGCAGTACTTC.

V usage is TRBV5-1 and J usage is TRBJ2-5; 8 positions match TRBD1. CDR1 and CDR2 from the germline V gene are SGHRS and YFSETQ. The CDR3 length is 15 residues. V was clipped by 3 bases and J by 5 bases; unmatched bases: 9. CDR3 sequence (DNA): TGCGCCAGCAGCTCCGGGGCAGGGGGCCAGGAGACCCAGTACTTC. This sequence encodes CASSSGAGGQETQYF.

V is TRBV6-5 and J is TRBJ2-1; unclear D gene. The CDR3 is 12 amino acids. Germline CDR1 is MNHEY and CDR2 is SVGAGI. Trimming stripped 2 bases from V and 4 bases from J, with 3 bases between. As DNA, the CDR3 is TGTGCCAGCAGTTACCGGTACAATGAGCAGTTCTTC. It encodes CASSYRYNEQFF.

This chain uses TRBV4-1 with TRBJ1-2; the D is unclear. From germline, CDR1 is MGHRA and CDR2 YSYEKL. The CDR3 has 15 amino acids. Trimming removed 0 bases from V and 5 bases from J, with 13 bases in between. The CDR3 coding sequence is TGCGCCAGCAGCCAAGACGAACGATTTCGGTATGGCTACACCTTC. It codes for CASSQDERFRYGYTF.

This clone was detected ten times or more. The chain is built from TRBV9 and TRBJ2-6; a weak D match, TRBD1 (6 bases). Germline V gene data show CDR1 as SGDLS and CDR2 as YYNGEE. This CDR3 has 19 amino acids. V lost 2 bases to trimming and J lost 3 bases, with 21 bases between them. The CDR3 loop is CASSVMTGMSMGGANVLTF. The CDR3 region has the DNA TGTGCCAGCAGCGTGATGACAGGCATGAGCATGGGTGGGGCCAACGTCCTGACTTTC.

The gene calls are TRBV28 and TRBJ2-5; 8 bases match TRBD2. The V and J ends lost 1 base and 5 bases, in that order; junction bases with no gene match: 6. Germline V CDR1 and CDR2: MDHEN, SYDVKM. There are 15 residues in the CDR3. The CDR3 sequence: CASSLSLGGRETQYF. The CDR3 DNA follows: TGTGCCAGCAGTTTATCGCTGGGCGGGAGGGAGACCCAGTACTTC.

The chain recombines TRBV6-5 with TRBJ2-7; 10 bases line up with TRBD2. Germline V lookup: CDR1 MNHEY, CDR2 SVGAGI. V was pared by 6 bases and J by 6 bases, with 8 bases of the junction left unmatched. The CDR3 sequence is 14 residues long. This CDR3 is CASRRLAGALEQYF. CDR3 coding DNA: TGTGCCAGCAGAAGGCTAGCGGGGGCCCTCGAGCAGTACTTC.

This chain's CDR3 is CASSVEGGSYNEQFF. The CDR3 DNA sequence: TGTGCCAGCAGCGTAGAAGGCGGGTCCTACAATGAGCAGTTCTTC. This chain connects TRBV9 to TRBJ2-1; D perhaps matches TRBD2 (5 bases). The CDR3 sequence is 15 residues long. V lost 0 bases and J 1 base, leaving 8 bases between the germline ends. Germline values: CDR1 SGDLS, CDR2 YYNGEE.

CDR3 nucleotides: TGTGCCAGCTGGGACAGGCGGGGGTACTCCTACAATGAGCAGTTCTTC. This translates into CASWDRRGYSYNEQFF. The gene calls are TRBV7-9 and TRBJ2-1; D may be TRBD1 (8 bases). Trimming took off 8 bases at V and 0 bases at J, with 17 bases between the two ends. The CDR3 covers 16 residues. CDR1 is SEHNR and CDR2 is FQNEAQ in the germline V gene (reference sequence).

The chain employs TRBV28 and TRBJ2-1; 7 positions agree with TRBD1. This CDR3 spans 14 amino acids. V lost 4 bases and J lost 7; bases outside the gene matches: 7. Germline V gives CDR1 MDHEN, CDR2 SYDVKM. DNA for the CDR3: TGTGCCAGCAGTTCATCCCGACAGGGAAATGAGCAGTTCTTC. This gives the protein CASSSSRQGNEQFF.

V and J are TRBV5-1 and TRBJ1-1, with D unresolved. V was pared by 5 bases and J by 7 bases, with 15 bases between. CDR1 is SGHRS, CDR2 YFSETQ, per germline. This CDR3 comprises 13 residues. The CDR3 bases are TGCGCCAGCAGTACGACAATATTCGATGAAGCTTTCTTT. Translating it yields CASSTTIFDEAFF.

This chain connects TRBV29-1 to TRBJ2-3; D gene uncertain. The V end lost 4 bases, the J end lost 7 bases, and 12 bases lay between the germline ends. The V gene's germline CDR1 is SQVTM and CDR2 ANQGSEA. The CDR3 has 12 residues. The CDR3 loop reads CSVASRSYTQYF. CDR3 nucleotide sequence: TGCAGCGTTGCCTCTCGTAGTTATACGCAGTATTTT.

This clone was recorded once. The chain is built from TRBV7-2 and TRBJ1-2, with 10 bases matching TRBD1. The germline V gene encodes CDR1 SGHTA and CDR2 FQGNSA. J was trimmed by 8 bases and V by 1 base; bases with no gene match: 7. The CDR3 has 15 residues. In nucleotides, the CDR3 is TGTGCCAGCAGCTTAGAAGGGACAGGGGCCAGGGGCTACACCTTC. It specifies CASSLEGTGARGYTF.

The chain is built from TRBV4-3 and TRBJ1-3; D is ambiguous. V lost 0 bases, J lost 0 bases, and 9 bases lay in between. Germline V gene sequence: CDR1 LGHNA, CDR2 YSLEER. The CDR3 spans 16 residues. The CDR3 loop is CASSQDLEVSGNTIYF. CDR3 DNA sequence: TGCGCCAGCAGCCAAGATTTGGAGGTCTCTGGAAACACCATATATTTT.

The chain couples TRBV6-5 to TRBJ1-2, with 9 nucleotides matching TRBD1. This CDR3 has 13 amino acids. The V and J ends lost 7 bases and 4 bases, in that order; junction bases with no gene match: 4. Germline CDR1 and CDR2: MNHEY and SVGAGI. The CDR3 nucleotides read TGTGCCAGCAAAACAGGGGGCGGCTATGGCTACACCTTC. Residues: CASKTGGGYGYTF.

The genes are TRBV9 and TRBJ1-4; D is perhaps TRBD1 (5 bases). V lost 4 bases to trimming and J lost 4 bases, with 17 bases between them. Germline CDR1 is SGDLS and CDR2 is YYNGEE. This CDR3 region has 16 residues. CDR3 amino acids: CASSPHLLTDNEKLFF. CDR3 nucleotide sequence: TGTGCCAGCAGCCCCCATCTGTTGACAGATAATGAAAAACTGTTTTTT.

The chain employs TRBV10-3 and TRBJ1-2, with D possibly TRBD1 on 6 matching bases. Per germline, CDR1 ENHRY and CDR2 SYGVKD. V lost 5 bases, J lost 2 bases, and 18 bases lay in between. The CDR3 loop spans 16 amino acids. The CDR3 loop is CAISQDSRGPNYGYTF. Written as DNA, the CDR3 is TGTGCCATCAGTCAGGACAGCCGAGGACCCAACTATGGCTACACCTTC.

The chain employs TRBV9 and TRBJ2-6, with 8 nucleotides matching TRBD2. The trim removed 0 bases at V and 2 bases at J, leaving 10 bases unmatched. CDR1 SGDLS and CDR2 YYNGEE come from the germline V gene. The CDR3 contains 19 residues. CDR3 coding DNA: TGTGCCAGCAGCGTAGCAGGGAGCGGGGGAGGAGCTGGGGCCAACGTCCTGACTTTC. Translation: CASSVAGSGGGAGANVLTF.